This T cell receptor (beta chain) was captured in a study of blood T cell repertoires in COVID-19. Study overall: Acute and convalescent COVID-19 samples came from the United States, Italy and Spain. T cells, B-cell-depleted T cells, or PBMCs supplied cDNA or gDNA.

Germline V gene sequence: CDR1 SQVTM, CDR2 ANQGSEA. Trimming cost V 3 bases and J 4 bases; bases outside gene matches: 6. The CDR3 is 14 residues long. As handled by the study authors: Amplification of reference gene primers provided the estimated nucleated cell counts. Sequencing was performed with immunoSEQ multiplex PCR; in TCRdb, only in-frame clones are kept and a portion is missing. V, J and clone size derive from that table, while D and trimming were established from the DNA sequence. The sample consists of about 200,000 clones, 81% of them appearing once. V is TRBV29-1 and J is TRBJ2-1, with TRBD1 identical over 7 bases. The sample comprised peripheral blood. The clonotype originates from an elderly woman with acute or convalescent COVID-19. The CDR3 DNA follows: TGCAGCGTTGAGGCGACAGGGAAATACAATGAGCAGTTCTTC. Protein: CSVEATGKYNEQFF.